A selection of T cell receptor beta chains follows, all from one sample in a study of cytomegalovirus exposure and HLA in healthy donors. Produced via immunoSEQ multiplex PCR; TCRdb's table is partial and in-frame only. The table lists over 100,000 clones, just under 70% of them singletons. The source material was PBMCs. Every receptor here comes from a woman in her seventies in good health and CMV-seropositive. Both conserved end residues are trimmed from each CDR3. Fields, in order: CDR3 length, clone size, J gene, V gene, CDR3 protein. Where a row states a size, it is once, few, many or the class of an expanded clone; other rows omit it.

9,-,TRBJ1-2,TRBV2,ASRADGQGT
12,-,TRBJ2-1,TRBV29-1,SVDQKGSPNEQF
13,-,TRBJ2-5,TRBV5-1,ASSSGTSGQETQY
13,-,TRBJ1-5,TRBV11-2,ASSLGTALNQPQH
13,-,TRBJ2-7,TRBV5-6,ASSLGSGGAYEQY
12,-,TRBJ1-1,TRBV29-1,SVRKSVMNTEAF
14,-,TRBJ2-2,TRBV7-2,ASSLSRAGSTGELF
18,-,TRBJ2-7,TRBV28,ASSLYGLAPSGLSVDEQY
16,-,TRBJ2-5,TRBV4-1,ASSQSPGLAGGQETQY
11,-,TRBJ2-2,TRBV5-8,ASRPLGPGELF
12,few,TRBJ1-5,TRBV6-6,ASSRGMESQPQH
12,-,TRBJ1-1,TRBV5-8,ASSLDRGHTEAF
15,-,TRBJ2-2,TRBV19,ASRPPTGTRNTGELF
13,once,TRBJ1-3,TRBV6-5,ASSTGTGSGNTIY
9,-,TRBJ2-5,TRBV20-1,SARFEGAQY
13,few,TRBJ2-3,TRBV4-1,ASSLPGHRTDTQY
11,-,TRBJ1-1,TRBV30,AWRTGGNTEAF
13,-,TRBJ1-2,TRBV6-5,ASRGRQISTYGYT
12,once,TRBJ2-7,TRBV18,ASSSGTVNYEQY
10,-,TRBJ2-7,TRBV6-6,ASSQGTSEQY
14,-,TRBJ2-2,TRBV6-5,ASSYSQGWVTGELF
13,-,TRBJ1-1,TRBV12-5,ASGHDRGMNTEAF
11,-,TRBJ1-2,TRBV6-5,ASSDRDNYGYT
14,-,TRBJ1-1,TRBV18,ASSPLETGVGTEAF
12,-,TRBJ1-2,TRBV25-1,ASSNTQGSYGYT
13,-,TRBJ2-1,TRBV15,ATSTAGTGRNEQF
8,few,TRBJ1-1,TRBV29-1,SVAITEAF
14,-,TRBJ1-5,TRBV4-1,ASSPSTDRGGQPQH
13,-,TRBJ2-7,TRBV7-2,ASSLVAGGFYEQY
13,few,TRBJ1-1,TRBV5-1,ASSRDRGARTEAF
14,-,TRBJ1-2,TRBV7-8,ASSLMVQGGFYGYT
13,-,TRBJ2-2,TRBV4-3,ASSQDTSDTGELF
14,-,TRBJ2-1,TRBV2,ASSRRGANSYNEQF
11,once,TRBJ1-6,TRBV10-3,AISEFAGSPLH
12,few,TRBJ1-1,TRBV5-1,ASSPTGRESEAF
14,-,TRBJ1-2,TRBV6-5,ASSYQGDRGGYGYT
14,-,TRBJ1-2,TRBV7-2,ASSLGEGALGYGYT
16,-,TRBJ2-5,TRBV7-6,ASSLNFWRAGGQETQY
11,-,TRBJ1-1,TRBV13,ASSQGENTEAF
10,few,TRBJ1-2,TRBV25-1,ASSESYYGYT
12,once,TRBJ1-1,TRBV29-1,SVEGSGGDTEAF
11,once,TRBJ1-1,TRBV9,ASSGTGWGEAF
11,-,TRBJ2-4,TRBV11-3,ASSLDDSDIQY
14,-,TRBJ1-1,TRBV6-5,ASSWSQGAPNTEAF
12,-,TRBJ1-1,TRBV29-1,SVVWDRVNTEAF